One sample yielded the 16 T cell receptor beta chains listed below, sequenced in a study of blood T cell repertoires in COVID-19. TCRdb's copy holds only in-frame clones and misses some; the assay was immunoSEQ multiplex PCR. This table has roughly 260,000 clones, 80% to 95% appearing once. Sequencing was performed on peripheral blood. These receptors were obtained from a person in their late teens or twenties with COVID-19, enrolled during active disease.

This chain joins TRBV27 and TRBJ1-6; D is perhaps TRBD1 (5 bases). Germline lookup yields CDR1 MNHEY and CDR2 SMNVEV (reference sequence). Deletions cut 7 bases from V and 7 bases from J, with 14 bases between. The CDR3 contains 14 residues. The CDR3 DNA is TGTGCCAGCACCCATGGGGGGGGAAATTCACCCCTCCACTTT. Translated, it gives CASTHGGGNSPLHF.

This chain joins TRBV9 and TRBJ2-5, with 15 bases fitting TRBD2. J gave up 4 bases and V 4 bases, and 8 bases lay outside the gene matches. This CDR3 region has 17 residues. The germline gives CDR1 SGDLS, CDR2 YYNGEE. The CDR3 here is CASSPSTGLAGGETQYF. The CDR3 DNA is TGTGCCAGCAGCCCGAGTACGGGACTAGCGGGAGGAGAGACCCAGTACTTC.

The V and J genes are TRBV2 and TRBJ1-1, with unresolved D. V was cut by 2 bases and J by 0 bases, with 4 bases left in between. Germline V gene lookup returns CDR1 SNHLY and CDR2 FYNNEI. There are 13 residues in the CDR3. CDR3 sequence (DNA): TGTGCCAGCAGTGAATCCGTGAACACTGAAGCTTTCTTT. Translating gives CASSESVNTEAFF.

The chain employs TRBV5-1 and TRBJ1-6, with TRBD1 as a possible D gene (5 bases). V shed 4 bases and J shed 10 bases, with 18 bases lying between them. The CDR3 extends over 15 amino acids. Germline V CDR1 and CDR2: SGHRS, YFSETQ. The CDR3 loop is CASSPEGTPGSPLHF. CDR3 sequence (DNA): TGCGCCAGCAGCCCCGAAGGTACTCCAGGGTCACCCCTCCACTTT.

This chain connects TRBV7-9 to TRBJ2-3, with 9 bases identical to TRBD1. The J segment lost 0 bases and the V segment lost 5 bases, leaving 12 bases of the junction unmatched. The CDR3 sequence is 18 residues long. In germline, CDR1 is SEHNR, CDR2 FQNEAQ (reference sequence). The CDR3 nucleotides read TGTGCCAGCAGCCACACAGGGGGCCCCCGGGGGAGCACAGATACGCAGTATTTT. Its protein is CASSHTGGPRGSTDTQYF.

V usage is TRBV7-9 and J usage is TRBJ2-7; unclear D gene. The CDR3 sequence is 11 residues long. Trimming removed 4 bases at V and 7 bases at J, with 8 bases between. Germline CDR1 reads SEHNR; CDR2 reads FQNEAQ (reference sequence). Written as DNA, the CDR3 is TGTGCCAGCAGCTCGGTGTGGGAGCAGTACTTC. This codes for CASSSVWEQYF. The full variable domain, rest sourced from reference TRBV7-9 and TRBJ2-7, is DTGVSQNPRHKITKRGQNVTFRCDPISEHNRLYWYRQTLGQGPEFLTYFQNEAQLEKSRLLSDRFSAERPKGSFSTLEIQRTEQGDSAMYLCASSSVWEQYFGPGTRLTVT.

V and J are TRBV4-1 and TRBJ2-7; TRBD1 is a possible D gene (5 bases). The V end lost 1 base, the J end lost 2 bases, and 6 bases lay between the germline ends. The CDR3 consists of 13 residues. Germline lookup yields CDR1 MGHRA and CDR2 YSYEKL. Written as DNA, the CDR3 is TGCGCCAGCAGCCAAGGACAGCCCTACGAGCAGTACTTC. Its protein product is CASSQGQPYEQYF.

The chain employs TRBV9 and TRBJ1-2, with 7 bases aligning to TRBD1. Germline V CDR1 and CDR2: SGDLS, YYNGEE. This CDR3 comprises 14 residues. J gave up 2 bases and V 0 bases, and 1 base lay outside the gene matches. This chain's CDR3 is CASSVEQGNYGYTF. The CDR3 region has the DNA TGTGCCAGCAGCGTAGAACAGGGGAACTATGGCTACACCTTC.

This rearrangement joins TRBV27 to TRBJ2-7; 10 nucleotides match TRBD2. J gave up 0 bases and V 6 bases, and 5 bases lay outside the gene matches. The germline gives CDR1 MNHEY, CDR2 SMNVEV (reference sequence). The CDR3 contains 15 residues. CDR3 region: CASRVAGGSSYEQYF. The CDR3 DNA sequence: TGTGCCAGCAGGGTAGCGGGAGGCAGCTCCTACGAGCAGTACTTC.

The V call is TRBV28, the J call TRBJ2-3, with 7 bases lining up with TRBD2. Looked up from germline, CDR1 is MDHEN and CDR2 is SYDVKM. V was pared by 1 base and J by 5 bases, with 9 bases of the junction left unmatched. The CDR3 length is 16 residues. CDR3 region: CASSLLREGPEDTQYF. The CDR3 DNA reads as TGTGCCAGCAGTTTATTGAGGGAGGGCCCCGAAGATACGCAGTATTTT.

The chain links TRBV11-3 to TRBJ2-1; 7 positions match TRBD1. This CDR3 comprises 15 residues. Germline V lookup: CDR1 SGHNT, CDR2 YENEEA. V gave up 5 bases and J gave up 8 bases; unmatched junction bases: 12. The CDR3 region has the DNA TGTGCCAGCAGCCGCGGACAGGCGCCGCAGGATGAGCAGTTCTTC. It encodes CASSRGQAPQDEQFF.

The V call is TRBV6-2 or TRBV6-3, the J call TRBJ1-5; D ambiguous. The CDR3 spans 11 residues. The germline V and J ends were trimmed by 5 bases and 4 bases, with 3 bases remaining between them. Germline V gene sequence: CDR1 MNHEY, CDR2 SVGEGT. The CDR3 region is CASSQNQPQHF. CDR3 DNA: TGTGCCAGCAGTCAGAATCAGCCCCAGCATTTT.

This clone was observed a few times. The rearrangement links TRBV7-2 to TRBJ2-7; the match to TRBD2 covers 13 bases. V shed 6 bases, J shed 4 bases, and the junction held 6 bases outside the gene matches. Germline assignment: CDR1 SGHTA and CDR2 FQGNSA. This CDR3 has 15 amino acids. The chain's CDR3 is CASSGGLAGSYEQYF. CDR3 in DNA: TGTGCCAGCAGTGGGGGACTAGCGGGGTCTTACGAGCAGTACTTC. Looking up the rest from reference TRBV7-2 and TRBJ2-7 gives the full variable domain: GAGVSQSPSNKVTEKGKDVELRCDPISGHTALYWYRQSLGQGLEFLIYFQGNSAPDKSGLPSDRFSAERTGGSVSTLTIQRTQQEDSAVYLCASSGGLAGSYEQYFGPGTRLTVT.

This sequence joins TRBV14 and TRBJ2-1, with 8 nucleotides matching TRBD2. Per the germline V gene, CDR1 is SGHDN and CDR2 is FVKESK. The CDR3 sequence is 19 residues long. Germline trimming cut 8 bases from V and 3 bases from J; bases unmatched to any gene: 21. As DNA, the CDR3 is TGTGCCAGCGTTTTGGGGGCCCCACGAACTAGCGGAAACTACAATGAGCAGTTCTTC. Translated, it gives CASVLGAPRTSGNYNEQFF.

This rearrangement joins TRBV3-1 (or the pseudogene TRBV3-2) to TRBJ1-5; D is unclear. Trimming took 4 bases from V and 4 from J, leaving 8 bases between them. CDR1 is LGHDT, CDR2 YNNKEL, per germline (reference sequence). The CDR3 contains 13 residues. The CDR3 spells CASSRPGNQPQHF. In DNA, the CDR3 is TGTGCCAGCAGCCGCCCGGGGAATCAGCCCCAGCATTTT.

The CDR3 bases are TGTGCCAGCAGCAACAGGACAGAGACCTCTAGCACAGATACGCAGTATTTT. It specifies CASSNRTETSSTDTQYF. The chain uses TRBV21-1 and TRBJ2-3; TRBD1 is the table's D call, not checked against the DNA. TRBV21-1 is a listed pseudogene. The CDR3 consists of 17 residues.